These T cell receptor beta chains were read from a single sample in a study of blood T cell repertoires in COVID-19. Method: immunoSEQ multiplex PCR; TCRdb's copy keeps in-frame clones and lacks some. The sample includes approximately 270,000 clones, 75% to 90% of them seen just once. Sequencing input: peripheral blood. The receptor source for this set is a man younger than 40 with acute or convalescent COVID-19. The CDR3 runs from the conserved cysteine through the conserved F or W. A D gene is named only where the DNA matches it firmly. Part of the rows lack a size; the others show once, few, many or a class for expanded clones.

.	TRBV13	TRBJ1-5	.	CASSLQGNQPQHF	TGTGCCAGCAGCTTACAGGGCAATCAGCCCCAGCATTTT
.	TRBV4-2	TRBJ2-2	.	CASSRGGDTGELFF	TGTGCCAGCAGCCGGGGGGGCGACACCGGGGAGCTGTTTTTT
.	TRBV9	TRBJ2-1	few	CASSVSGWYPNEQFF	TGTGCCAGCAGCGTATCCGGGTGGTACCCCAATGAGCAGTTCTTC
TRBD2	TRBV14	TRBJ2-3	once	CASSRLAGGRTDTQYF	TGTGCCAGCAGCCGACTAGCGGGGGGGCGAACAGATACGCAGTATTTT
TRBD1	TRBV9	TRBJ2-3	.	CASSIRQGSTDTQYF	TGTGCCAGCAGCATACGACAGGGATCTACAGATACGCAGTATTTT
TRBD2	TRBV5-1	TRBJ2-7	.	CASSLDGGGTYEQYF	TGCGCCAGCAGCTTGGACGGCGGGGGGACCTACGAGCAGTACTTC
TRBD1	TRBV7-9	TRBJ1-2	.	CASSADRGVLYTF	TGTGCCAGCAGCGCCGACAGGGGGGTATTATACACCTTC
.	TRBV6-5	TRBJ2-7	few	CASRDLALGSYEQYF	TGTGCCAGCAGGGATCTAGCGTTAGGCTCCTACGAGCAGTACTTC
.	TRBV14	TRBJ1-2	.	CASSRNTGPYGYTF	TGTGCCAGCAGCCGCAATACAGGGCCGTATGGCTACACCTTC
TRBD1	TRBV9	TRBJ1-1	.	CASSRTGGYNTEAFF	TGTGCCAGCAGTAGGACAGGGGGCTACAACACTGAAGCTTTCTTT
TRBD2	TRBV5-5	TRBJ2-1	.	CASSFLAGGDNEQFF	TGTGCCAGCAGCTTCCTAGCGGGGGGAGACAATGAGCAGTTCTTC
.	TRBV5-1	TRBJ1-5	.	CASRIEWNQPQHF	TGCGCCAGCCGCATAGAATGGAATCAGCCCCAGCATTTT
TRBD2	TRBV27	TRBJ2-1	.	CASRTSGSYNEQFF	TGTGCCAGCAGGACTAGCGGTTCCTACAATGAGCAGTTCTTC
TRBD2	TRBV29-1	TRBJ2-6	.	CSAAVGLAGGPVGANVLTF	TGCAGCGCCGCCGTAGGGCTAGCGGGAGGGCCTGTCGGGGCCAACGTCCTGACTTTC
.	TRBV5-1	TRBJ2-5	few	CASSLGSASGETQYF	TGCGCCAGCAGCTTGGGGTCTGCCTCGGGTGAGACCCAGTACTTC
.	TRBV5-6	TRBJ2-4	once	CASSVGHYIQYF	TGTGCCAGCAGCGTGGGACATTACATTCAGTACTTC
.	TRBV19	TRBJ1-2	.	CASSMSGTANYGYTF	TGTGCCAGTAGTATGAGCGGTACAGCTAACTATGGCTACACCTTC
.	TRBV7-9	TRBJ1-5	.	CASSSRGNSNQPQHF	TGTGCCAGCAGCTCCAGGGGCAATAGCAATCAGCCCCAGCATTTT
.	TRBV5-6	TRBJ1-3	.	CASSLYPVSGNTIYF	TGTGCCAGCAGCTTATACCCAGTCTCTGGAAACACCATATATTTT
TRBD1	TRBV6-6	TRBJ2-1	.	CASSFTPGQYNEQFF	TGTGCCAGCAGTTTCACGCCGGGACAGTACAATGAGCAGTTCTTC
.	TRBV28	TRBJ2-7	.	CASSFRVRDTSYEQYF	TGTGCCAGCAGTTTTAGGGTGAGGGACACCTCCTACGAGCAGTACTTC
.	TRBV5-6	TRBJ1-3	.	CASSPLGQTGNTIYF	TGTGCCAGCAGCCCGCTAGGACAGACTGGAAACACCATATATTTT
TRBD1	TRBV7-7	TRBJ2-5	.	CASSLGTDETQYF	TGTGCTAGCAGCCTTGGGACAGACGAGACCCAGTACTTC
.	TRBV30	TRBJ2-5	.	CAWSAPGLTSETQYF	TGTGCCTGGAGTGCCCCGGGACTCACATCGGAGACCCAGTACTTC
TRBD1	TRBV18	TRBJ1-4	.	CASSPPRDREKLFF	TGTGCCAGCTCACCACCACGGGACAGGGAAAAACTGTTTTTT
TRBD1	TRBV5-1	TRBJ1-2	.	CASSLTGDYGYTF	TGCGCCAGCAGCTTGACAGGGGACTATGGCTACACCTTC
.	TRBV4-1	TRBJ2-6	.	CASSQVTQGSGANVLTF	TGCGCCAGCAGCCAAGTGACACAGGGTTCTGGGGCCAACGTCCTGACTTTC
.	TRBV28	TRBJ1-2	.	CASSAGGDYGYTF	TGTGCCAGCAGCGCAGGAGGGGACTATGGCTACACCTTC
.	TRBV30	TRBJ1-4	.	CAWTTGTSPKLFF	TGTGCCTGGACCACCGGGACATCCCCAAAACTGTTTTTT
.	TRBV5-8	TRBJ1-1	.	CASSLGRGNTEAFF	TGTGCCAGCAGCTTGGGGCGGGGGAACACTGAAGCTTTCTTT
.	TRBV19	TRBJ1-5	.	CASSWTGLTHLPQHF	TGTGCCAGTAGTTGGACTGGGTTAACGCACCTACCCCAGCATTTT
TRBD1	TRBV19	TRBJ1-1	.	CASRTRTGRNTEAFF	TGTGCCAGTAGGACACGGACAGGTCGGAACACTGAAGCTTTCTTT
TRBD1	TRBV30	TRBJ1-5	.	CAWRGGQGGGNQPQHF	TGTGCCTGGAGGGGAGGACAGGGTGGTGGCAATCAGCCCCAGCATTTT
.	TRBV25-1	TRBJ1-5	.	CASSDSNQPQHF	TGTGCCAGCAGTGATTCTAATCAGCCCCAGCATTTT
.	TRBV7-3	TRBJ1-1	.	CASSLWSWTEAFF	TGTGCCAGCAGCTTATGGAGTTGGACTGAAGCTTTCTTT
.	TRBV28	TRBJ1-1	.	CASIPPSRGSTEAFF	TGTGCCAGCATACCCCCCAGCAGGGGAAGTACTGAAGCTTTCTTT
TRBD1	TRBV29-1	TRBJ1-1	.	CSVGDSALNTEAFF	TGCAGCGTAGGGGACAGCGCACTGAACACTGAAGCTTTCTTT
TRBD2	TRBV30	TRBJ2-1	.	CAWTGSGVYNEQFF	TGTGCCTGGACTGGTAGCGGGGTCTACAATGAGCAGTTCTTC
.	TRBV9	TRBJ1-2	.	CASSVEGRGRGYTF	TGTGCCAGCAGCGTAGAAGGGCGGGGACGTGGCTACACCTTC
TRBD1	TRBV28	TRBJ1-2	.	CASRARQGGPPYGYTF	TGTGCCAGCAGGGCTAGACAGGGAGGACCCCCCTATGGCTACACCTTC
.	TRBV28	TRBJ1-1	.	CASGLGATRAFF	TGTGCCAGCGGTTTAGGGGCAACGCGGGCTTTCTTT
.	TRBV20-1	TRBJ1-2	once	CSASRGRVDANYGYTF	TGCAGTGCTAGTCGAGGGAGGGTAGACGCTAACTATGGCTACACCTTC
TRBD1	TRBV5-5	TRBJ1-4	.	CASTWTGAGEKLFF	TGTGCCAGCACCTGGACAGGGGCTGGCGAAAAACTGTTTTTT
.	TRBV10-1	TRBJ1-2	.	CASSDGGNPQGYTF	TGCGCCAGCAGTGACGGGGGGAACCCCCAGGGCTACACCTTC
.	TRBV5-5	TRBJ1-2	.	CASSNAWEGYTF	TGTGCCAGCAGCAATGCTTGGGAGGGCTACACCTTC
.	TRBV6-5	TRBJ1-2	.	CATYFGGGFNYGYTF	TGTGCCACCTACTTCGGCGGGGGCTTTAACTATGGCTACACCTTC
.	TRBV5-1	TRBJ2-2	once	CASSLRGGTNTGELFF	TGCGCCAGCAGCTTGCGGGGTGGAACGAACACCGGGGAGCTGTTTTTT
TRBD2	TRBV4-1	TRBJ2-3	.	CASSHGRTLSTDTQYF	TGCGCCAGCAGCCACGGGAGGACCTTAAGCACAGATACGCAGTATTTT
TRBD1	TRBV6-5	TRBJ2-7	.	CASRDWTGRSYEQYF	TGTGCCAGCAGGGACTGGACAGGGCGATCCTACGAGCAGTACTTC
.	TRBV3-1/TRBV3-2	TRBJ2-2	.	CASSQEDLAPGELFF	TGTGCCAGCAGCCAAGAAGATTTGGCTCCCGGGGAGCTGTTTTTT
.	TRBV7-9	TRBJ1-5	.	CASSLGWGPQGTSNQPQHF	TGTGCCAGCAGCTTAGGATGGGGACCGCAGGGGACGAGCAATCAGCCCCAGCATTTT
.	TRBV27	TRBJ1-5	.	CASRLAASNQPQHF	TGTGCCAGCAGGCTAGCGGCCTCCAATCAGCCCCAGCATTTT
.	TRBV5-4	TRBJ1-2	.	CASSLPDRGYGYTF	TGTGCCAGCAGCCTCCCGGACAGAGGCTATGGCTACACCTTC